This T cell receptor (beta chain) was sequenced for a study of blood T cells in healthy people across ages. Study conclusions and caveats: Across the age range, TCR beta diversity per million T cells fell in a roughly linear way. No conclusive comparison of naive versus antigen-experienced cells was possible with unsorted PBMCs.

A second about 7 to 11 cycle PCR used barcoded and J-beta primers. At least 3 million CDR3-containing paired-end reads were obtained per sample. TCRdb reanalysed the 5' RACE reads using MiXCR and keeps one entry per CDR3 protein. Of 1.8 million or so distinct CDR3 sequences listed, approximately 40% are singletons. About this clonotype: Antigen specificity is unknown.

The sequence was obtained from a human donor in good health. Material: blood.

The CDR3 spells CASSSRDSTYNEQFF. The CDR3 DNA follows: TGTGCCAGCAGTAGTCGGGACAGCACCTACAATGAGCAGTTCTTC. The chain couples TRBV12-3 or TRBV12-4 to TRBJ2-1, with 7 bases matching TRBD1. The V gene end was trimmed by 5 bases and the J gene end by 2 bases; junction bases not matched to a gene: 6. The CDR3 is made up of 15 amino acids.